Following are 19 T cell receptor beta chains from one sample sequenced in a study of T-cell memory formation after mild COVID-19. TCRdb fed the 5' RACE reads into MiXCR, producing one record per CDR3 protein. This table holds roughly 300,000 distinct CDR3 sequences, around 8% found once. The sequenced sample was PBMCs or a T cell subset sorted from them (not recorded which). Every receptor here comes from a man between 18 and 35 years old who had mild COVID-19 (a few samples of this study predate the infection). Cell type and time point are not known.

The chain uses TRBV23-1 and TRBJ1-5, with no clear D. TRBV23-1 is marked as an open reading frame, function uncertain. The CDR3 runs 15 residues. Trimming removed 7 bases from V and 11 bases from J, with 24 bases in between. The CDR3 nucleotides are TGCGCCAGCACACCCCAGGTGTTAAAGGATTTAGCCCAGCATTTT. Translated: CASTPQVLKDLAQHF.

This clonotype came up a few times. The chain has TRBV12-3 or TRBV12-4 and TRBJ2-3; D remains unclear. V lost 3 bases and J 4 bases, leaving 11 bases between the germline ends. This CDR3 spans 14 amino acids. The CDR3 DNA is TGTGCCAGCAGTTTTTCCGAACGCGCAGATACGCAGTATTTT. Amino acid sequence: CASSFSERADTQYF.

This chain connects TRBV7-9 to TRBJ2-7; TRBD1 or TRBD2 may be the D gene (6 bases each). The V end was cut by 7 bases, the J end by 5 bases, with 12 bases between. The length of the CDR3 is 12 residues. Looked up from germline, CDR1 is SEHNR and CDR2 is FQNEAQ (reference sequence). This CDR3 is CASTGGGHEQYF. The CDR3 nucleotides read TGTGCCAGCACCGGGGGCGGCCACGAGCAGTACTTC.

This clonotype was observed a handful of times. This chain links TRBV19 with TRBJ1-2; 7 bases fit TRBD1. Germline V gives CDR1 LNHDA, CDR2 SQIVND (reference sequence). CDR3 length: 10 residues. The ends lost 9 bases at V and 8 bases at J; junction bases unmatched: 3. The CDR3 nucleotides read TGTGCCAGCAGGGGGACCGGCTACACCTTC. Its protein is CASRGTGYTF.

The chain employs TRBV9 and TRBJ2-3; 7 bases align to TRBD2. The CDR3 loop spans 18 amino acids. V was clipped by 2 bases and J by 4 bases; unmatched bases: 16. Germline V CDR1 and CDR2: SGDLS, YYNGEE. The CDR3 DNA follows: TGTGCCAGCAGCGTCTCCCAGCGGACTAGTAAAGATCCAGATACGCAGTATTTT. Translated: CASSVSQRTSKDPDTQYF.

A few counts support this clonotype. The V and J genes are TRBV7-9 and TRBJ2-1; 7 bases are a match to TRBD1. CDR3 size: 16 residues. Germline V gives CDR1 SEHNR, CDR2 FQNEAQ (reference sequence). V gave up 1 base and J gave up 10 bases; unmatched junction bases: 13. The CDR3 DNA is TGTGCCAGCAGCTTAGTCTTGGGGGACAGAGAACGAGAGCAGTTCTTC. It is translated as CASSLVLGDREREQFF.

The V gene is TRBV12-3 or TRBV12-4, the J gene TRBJ1-2; 8 bases align to TRBD1. This CDR3 contains 14 residues. V was pared by 4 bases and J by 3 bases, with 4 bases of the junction left unmatched. CDR3 DNA sequence: TGTGCCAGCAGTTCTAACAGGGGGGACTATGGCTACACCTTC. Translated: CASSSNRGDYGYTF.

V usage is TRBV12-3 or TRBV12-4 and J usage is TRBJ1-2, with D tentatively TRBD1 (5 bases). This CDR3 has 13 residues. The germline V and J ends were trimmed by 5 bases and 4 bases, with 11 bases remaining between them. CDR3 amino acids: CASSGSQGYGYTF. In DNA form, the CDR3 reads TGTGCCAGCAGTGGGAGTCAGGGCTATGGCTACACCTTC.

This clonotype has only a few counts. The gene calls are TRBV29-1 and TRBJ1-1; D is unresolved. The V gene's germline CDR1 is SQVTM and CDR2 ANQGSEA. V shed 0 bases and J shed 1 base, with 18 bases lying between them. The CDR3 totals 17 residues. CDR3 loop: CSVEDLGLSGSNTEAFF. CDR3 nucleotide sequence: TGCAGCGTTGAAGATCTAGGACTCTCAGGATCGAACACTGAAGCTTTCTTT.

In its sample, this clonotype was seen a few times. The chain has TRBV20-1 and TRBJ2-3; 16 nucleotides align to TRBD2. This CDR3 has 17 residues. Germline CDR1 reads DFQATT; CDR2 reads SNEGSKA (reference sequence). Trimming took 6 bases from V and 4 from J; bases not matched to a gene: 10. CDR3 in DNA: TGCAGTGCAAACTCCGGGACTAGCGGGGGGGCTTCAGATACGCAGTATTTT. It translates to CSANSGTSGGASDTQYF.

There are a few counts of this clonotype. V and J are TRBV29-1 and TRBJ1-3; D gene unclear. The CDR3 length is 14 residues. The V end lost 0 bases, the J end lost 10 bases, and 16 bases lay between the germline ends. Looked up from germline, CDR1 is SQVTM and CDR2 is ANQGSEA. As DNA, the CDR3 is TGCAGCGTTGAAGATCCGGTTAATGGTATTACCATATATTTT. Its translation: CSVEDPVNGITIYF.

A few counts support this clonotype. The chain carries TRBV9 and TRBJ2-7, with D possibly TRBD1 on 5 matching bases. Trimming cost V 3 bases and J 4 bases, with 17 bases left between them. The germline CDR1 and CDR2 sequences are SGDLS and YYNGEE. This CDR3 has 15 residues. Here the CDR3 reads CASSAGPGNSYEQYF. The CDR3 nucleotides are TGTGCCAGCAGCGCCGGGCCAGGGAATTCTTACGAGCAGTACTTC.

This clonotype was counted a few times. This sequence joins TRBV5-1 and TRBJ2-3; D is undetermined. CDR1 is SGHRS, CDR2 YFSETQ, per germline. The CDR3 loop spans 14 amino acids. Trimming shortened V by 1 base and J by 4 bases, and 10 bases separated the two germline ends. As DNA, the CDR3 is TGCGCCAGCAGCTTGAGGCCGGTGCCAGATACGCAGTATTTT. Amino acids: CASSLRPVPDTQYF.

This clonotype was seen repeatedly, ten times or more. The genes are TRBV5-4 and TRBJ2-7, with D unresolved. Trimming stripped 4 bases from V and 0 bases from J, with 11 bases between. There are 14 residues in the CDR3. Germline V lookup: CDR1 SGHNT, CDR2 YYREEE (reference sequence). The CDR3 loop is CASSPRDGSYEQYV. The CDR3 nucleotides are TGTGCCAGCAGCCCCCGTGACGGCTCCTACGAGCAGTACGTC.

The chain couples TRBV2 to TRBJ2-7; 7 nucleotides match TRBD2. The V gene's germline CDR1 is SNHLY and CDR2 FYNNEI. The CDR3 totals 13 residues. Trimming removed 10 bases from V and 6 bases from J; junction bases left unmatched: 12. Here the CDR3 DNA reads TGTGCCACCGTTTGGGTCGGGGGGAGCGAGCAGTACTTC. This gives the protein CATVWVGGSEQYF.

This clonotype was picked up a small number of times. The chain couples TRBV20-1 to TRBJ2-7; 12 nucleotides line up with TRBD2. This CDR3 is built from 18 residues. CDR1 is DFQATT and CDR2 is SNEGSKA in the germline V gene (reference sequence). Germline trimming cut 3 bases from V and 4 bases from J; bases unmatched to any gene: 16. CDR3 in DNA: TGCAGTGCTAGTCCCGATTGGAGACTAGCGGGGGACCTATACGAGCAGTACTTC. Encoded protein: CSASPDWRLAGDLYEQYF.

This clonotype has just a few counts. The chain is built from TRBV6-4 and TRBJ1-6; tentative D call: TRBD1 (6 bases). Per germline, CDR1 MRHNA and CDR2 SNTAGT. This CDR3 comprises 13 residues. V dropped 4 bases and J dropped 7 bases, with 8 bases sitting between them. The CDR3 DNA follows: TGTGCCAGCAGTGTCGACAGGAATTCACCCCTCCACTTT. This sequence encodes CASSVDRNSPLHF.

This chain joins TRBV20-1 and TRBJ2-5; 11 bases line up with TRBD2. V was pared by 6 bases and J by 4 bases, with 7 bases of the junction left unmatched. Looked up from germline, CDR1 is DFQATT and CDR2 is SNEGSKA (reference sequence). This CDR3 spans 14 amino acids. Written as DNA, the CDR3 is TGCAGTGCCACGAGGACTAGCGGGCCAGAGACCCAGTACTTC. Translating it yields CSATRTSGPETQYF.

This clonotype occurred many times. J is TRBJ2-1 and V is TRBV5-1; 9 bases fit TRBD1. The germline CDR1 and CDR2 sequences are SGHRS and YFSETQ. The CDR3 runs 15 residues. V gave up 3 bases and J gave up 8 bases; unmatched junction bases: 9. The CDR3 spells CASSWGTGFPHEQFF. The DNA for the CDR3 is TGCGCCAGCAGCTGGGGGACAGGGTTCCCCCATGAGCAGTTCTTC. Combining the CDR3 with reference TRBV5-1 and TRBJ2-1 gives the whole variable domain KAGVTQTPRYLIKTRGQQVTLSCSPISGHRSVSWYQQTPGQGLQFLFEYFSETQRNKGNFPGRFSGRQFSNSRSEMNVSTLELGDSALYLCASSWGTGFPHEQFFGPGTRLTVL.